A single sample gave rise to the 16 T cell receptor beta chains below, sequenced in a study of beta chain features in type 1 diabetes. Overall study results and limits: Type 1 diabetes patients showed a moderate but significant shortening of TCRB CDR3s in all four CD4+ subsets.

The sequenced template was cDNA made from the entire isolated RNA. Assay used: immunoSEQ multiplex PCR; TCRdb lists only in-frame clones, some missing. Altogether some 700,000 clones are present, roughly 12% being singletons, with the ten largest covering around 0.022%. No antigen has been identified for these receptors. Sequenced input: naive CD4+ T cells from blood. All receptors derive from a man aged 18 to 30 with type 1 diabetes.

This clone came up a few times. The CDR3 here is CATSPRQESNQPQHF. The CDR3 DNA sequence: TGTGCCACCAGCCCAAGACAGGAGAGCAATCAGCCCCAGCATTTT. The genes are TRBV15 and TRBJ1-5; D perhaps matches TRBD1 (6 bases). Per the germline V gene, CDR1 is LNHNV and CDR2 is YYDKDF (reference sequence). V was pared by 5 bases and J by 1 base, with 12 bases between. CDR3 size: 15 residues.

This clone was seen a few times. J is TRBJ2-3 and V is TRBV6-5; no clear D gene. Trimming removed 0 bases at V and 11 bases at J, with 15 bases between. The CDR3 is 14 residues long. Germline loops: CDR1 MNHEY, CDR2 SVGAGI. Here the CDR3 reads CASSYSRVLLEQYF. The DNA of the CDR3 is TGTGCCAGCAGTTACTCCCGTGTCCTTCTGGAGCAGTATTTT.

The chain links TRBV29-1 to TRBJ2-3; D perhaps matches TRBD2 (5 bases). Germline values: CDR1 SQVTM, CDR2 ANQGSEA. This CDR3 has 13 amino acids. V was shortened by 4 bases and J by 3 bases, with 11 bases between the two germline ends. CDR3 in amino acids: CSVGARLTDTQYF. CDR3 nucleotides: TGCAGCGTTGGGGCCAGACTAACAGATACGCAGTATTTT.

The chain combines TRBV11-2 with TRBJ2-4; D may match TRBD1 or TRBD2 (5 bases each). In germline, CDR1 is SGHAT, CDR2 FQNNGV. The CDR3 runs to 13 residues. V gave up 4 bases and J gave up 14 bases, with 18 bases separating them. The CDR3 sequence: CASSSQDKTKEYF. The CDR3 DNA reads TGTGCCAGCAGCTCACAGGACAAGACTAAAGAGTACTTC.

The V call is TRBV30, the J call TRBJ2-7, with TRBD2 matching 8 bases. Germline V gives CDR1 GTSNPN, CDR2 SVGIG (reference sequence). This CDR3 comprises 12 residues. The V segment lost 2 bases and the J segment 12 bases; nucleotides outside the gene matches: 9. This chain's CDR3 is CAWSISGGRSYF. The CDR3 bases are TGTGCCTGGAGTATAAGCGGGGGCCGCTCGTACTTC. Filled out from reference TRBV30 and TRBJ2-7, the complete variable domain reads SQTIHQWPATLVQPVGSPLSLECTVEGTSNPNLYWYRQAAGRGLQLLFYSVGIGQISSEVPQNLSASRPQDRQFILSSKKLLLSDSGFYLCAWSISGGRSYFGPGTRLTVT.

In its sample, this clone was seen a few times. V is TRBV5-4 and J is TRBJ2-3, with 12 nucleotides matching TRBD2. Unmatched junction bases numbered 3, after V lost 2 bases and J lost 2 bases. The CDR3 loop spans 16 amino acids. Germline V CDR1 and CDR2: SGHNT, YYREEE (reference sequence). The CDR3: CASSFRLAGDTDTQYF. In DNA form, the CDR3 reads TGTGCCAGCAGCTTTCGACTAGCGGGGGACACAGATACGCAGTATTTT.

The CDR3 here is CASSFTGASPDTQYF. The CDR3 coding sequence is TGTGCCAGCAGTTTTACAGGGGCTTCCCCAGATACGCAGTATTTT. The J gene is TRBJ2-3, the V gene TRBV27; 7 nucleotides line up with TRBD1. The V segment lost 3 bases and the J segment 4 bases; nucleotides outside the gene matches: 7. CDR3 size: 15 residues. Germline values: CDR1 MNHEY, CDR2 SMNVEV (reference sequence).

This clone was counted only a few times. This chain links TRBV28 with TRBJ1-5; maybe TRBD1 (6 bases). The germline gives CDR1 MDHEN, CDR2 SYDVKM. The CDR3 sequence is 15 residues long. V was shortened by 7 bases and J by 11 bases, with 24 bases between the two germline ends. CDR3 loop: CASTPSAQGRRAQHF. The CDR3 nucleotides read TGTGCCAGCACCCCATCCGCACAGGGAAGGAGGGCCCAGCATTTT.

This clone was observed once. The chain employs TRBV30 and TRBJ2-7, with unresolved D. Germline lookup yields CDR1 GTSNPN and CDR2 SVGIG (reference sequence). The V and J ends lost 1 base and 5 bases respectively, with 12 bases between them. This CDR3 is 13 amino acids long. CDR3 DNA sequence: TGTGCCTGGAGTGGGCGGAACCTAAACGAGCAGTACTTC. It yields the protein CAWSGRNLNEQYF.

The rearrangement joins TRBV5-1 to TRBJ1-6; 9 bases align to TRBD1. J lost 7 bases, V lost 4 bases, and 6 bases had no gene match. The CDR3 extends over 15 amino acids. CDR1 SGHRS and CDR2 YFSETQ come from the germline V gene. Written as DNA, the CDR3 is TGCGCCAGCAGCCTATCGGGACAGGGAAATTCACCCCTCCACTTT. This encodes CASSLSGQGNSPLHF.

This clone showed up just a few times. The V call is TRBV19, the J call TRBJ1-4; D uncertain. With 3 bases removed from V and 8 bases from J, the gap between germline ends came to 13 bases. The length of the CDR3 is 14 residues. CDR1 is LNHDA, CDR2 SQIVND, per germline (reference sequence). CDR3 in DNA: TGTGCCAGTAGTATGCCATCTGTGGGGGAAAAACTGTTTTTT. It specifies CASSMPSVGEKLFF. Filled out from reference TRBV19 and TRBJ1-4, the complete variable domain reads DGGITQSPKYLFRKEGQNVTLSCEQNLNHDAMYWYRQDPGQGLRLIYYSQIVNDFQKGDIAEGYSVSREKKESFPLTVTSAQKNPTAFYLCASSMPSVGEKLFFGSGTQLSVL.

This clone was observed once. This chain uses TRBV11-3 with TRBJ2-2, with D hard to call. CDR1 and CDR2 (germline): SGHNT, YENEEA. The V end lost 5 bases, the J end lost 2 bases, and 15 bases lay between the germline ends. The CDR3 has 16 residues. CDR3 residues: CASSPFPGENTGELFF. The CDR3 DNA reads as TGTGCCAGCAGCCCCTTTCCTGGGGAAAACACCGGGGAGCTGTTTTTT. Combining the CDR3 with reference TRBV11-3 and TRBJ2-2 gives the whole variable domain EAGVVQSPRYKIIEKKQPVAFWCNPISGHNTLYWYLQNLGQGPELLIRYENEEAVDDSQLPKDRFSAERLKGVDSTLKIQPAELGDSAVYLCASSPFPGENTGELFFGEGSRLTVL.

A remark on this clone: The sample holds other DNA sequences that translate to the same CDR3. The rearrangement joins TRBV6-5 to TRBJ2-5, with TRBD1 matching 9 bases. The CDR3 totals 14 residues. Trimming took 6 bases from V and 5 from J; bases not matched to a gene: 7. Germline lookup yields CDR1 MNHEY and CDR2 SVGAGI. The CDR3, as DNA: TGTGCCAGCAGCCGGACAGGGGAAGGGGAGACCCAGTACTTC. Its protein is CASSRTGEGETQYF.

This chain uses TRBV29-1 with TRBJ2-5; D not resolved. The length of the CDR3 is 10 residues. The germline V gene encodes CDR1 SQVTM and CDR2 ANQGSEA. V lost 7 bases and J lost 7, with 10 bases in between. CDR3 DNA sequence: TGCAGCGCACTCTTCGGGACCCAGTACTTC. Its translation: CSALFGTQYF.

This sequence joins TRBV30 and TRBJ1-1; no firm D call. There are 13 residues in the CDR3. CDR1 is GTSNPN and CDR2 is SVGIG in the germline V gene (reference sequence). Trimming cost V 2 bases and J 4 bases, with 11 bases left between them. CDR3 DNA: TGTGCCTGGAGTTCTGGGATCACCACTGAAGCTTTCTTT. Protein product: CAWSSGITTEAFF.

This clone has just a few counts. V and J are TRBV2 and TRBJ1-5; TRBD1 is a possible D gene (5 bases). Trimming stripped 3 bases from V and 4 bases from J, with 10 bases between. The CDR3 loop spans 14 amino acids. Germline lookup yields CDR1 SNHLY and CDR2 FYNNEI. The CDR3 loop is CASSETDANQPQHF. The CDR3 DNA follows: TGTGCCAGCAGTGAGACAGACGCTAATCAGCCCCAGCATTTT.